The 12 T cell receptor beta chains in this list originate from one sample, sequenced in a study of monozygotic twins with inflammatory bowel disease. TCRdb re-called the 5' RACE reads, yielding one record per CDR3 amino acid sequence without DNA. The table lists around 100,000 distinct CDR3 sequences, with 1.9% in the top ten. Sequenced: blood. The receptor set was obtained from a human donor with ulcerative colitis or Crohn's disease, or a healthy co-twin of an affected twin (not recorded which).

This CDR3 is CSADRQADTQYF. The chain is built from TRBV20-1 and TRBJ2-3; TCRdb lists TRBD1, though no DNA is available to test this call. Germline V gives CDR1 DFQATT, CDR2 SNEGSKA (reference sequence). This CDR3 has 12 residues.

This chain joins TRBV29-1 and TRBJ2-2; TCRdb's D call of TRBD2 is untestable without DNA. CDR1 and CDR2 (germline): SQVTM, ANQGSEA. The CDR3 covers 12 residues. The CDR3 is CSVGTSGRELFF.

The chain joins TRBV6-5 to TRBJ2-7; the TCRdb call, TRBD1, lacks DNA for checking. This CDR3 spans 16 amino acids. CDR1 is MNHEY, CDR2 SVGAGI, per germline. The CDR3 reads CASSYPGTGEIYEQYF.

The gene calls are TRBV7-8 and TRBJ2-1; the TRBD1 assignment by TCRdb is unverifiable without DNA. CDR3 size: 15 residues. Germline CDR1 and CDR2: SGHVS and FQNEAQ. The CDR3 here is CASSQRDRALNEQFF.

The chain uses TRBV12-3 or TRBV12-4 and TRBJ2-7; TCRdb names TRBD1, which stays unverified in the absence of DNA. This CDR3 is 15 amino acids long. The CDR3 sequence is CASSRPGQGVDEQYF.

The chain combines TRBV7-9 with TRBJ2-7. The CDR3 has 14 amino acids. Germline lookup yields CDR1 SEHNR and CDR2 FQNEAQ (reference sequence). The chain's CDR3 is CASSYTAGAYEQYF.

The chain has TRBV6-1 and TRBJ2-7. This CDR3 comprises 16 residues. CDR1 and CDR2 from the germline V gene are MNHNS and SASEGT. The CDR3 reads CASSGYSASFLYEQYF.

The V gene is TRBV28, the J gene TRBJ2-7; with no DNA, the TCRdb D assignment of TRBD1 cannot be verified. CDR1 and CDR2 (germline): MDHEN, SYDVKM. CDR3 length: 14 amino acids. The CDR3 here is CASSRTGLTYEQYF.

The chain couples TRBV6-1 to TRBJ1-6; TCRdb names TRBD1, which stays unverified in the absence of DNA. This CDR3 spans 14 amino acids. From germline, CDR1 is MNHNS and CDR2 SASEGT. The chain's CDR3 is CASRGTGFLSPLHF.

The CDR3 sequence: CASRRTGGTDQPQHF. The chain combines TRBV7-2 with TRBJ1-5; TCRdb reports TRBD1, a call that lacks DNA to check it against. Germline V lookup: CDR1 SGHTA, CDR2 FQGNSA. The CDR3 runs 15 residues.

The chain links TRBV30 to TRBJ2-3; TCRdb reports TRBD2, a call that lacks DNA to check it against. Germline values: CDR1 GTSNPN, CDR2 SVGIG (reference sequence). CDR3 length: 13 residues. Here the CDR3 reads CAWSMGLSDTQYF.

The CDR3 spells CASRRRTSGSYEQYF. The chain carries TRBV5-1 and TRBJ2-7; the TCRdb D gene call, TRBD2, has no DNA to confirm it. Germline V gene lookup returns CDR1 SGHRS and CDR2 YFSETQ. The CDR3 length is 15 residues.